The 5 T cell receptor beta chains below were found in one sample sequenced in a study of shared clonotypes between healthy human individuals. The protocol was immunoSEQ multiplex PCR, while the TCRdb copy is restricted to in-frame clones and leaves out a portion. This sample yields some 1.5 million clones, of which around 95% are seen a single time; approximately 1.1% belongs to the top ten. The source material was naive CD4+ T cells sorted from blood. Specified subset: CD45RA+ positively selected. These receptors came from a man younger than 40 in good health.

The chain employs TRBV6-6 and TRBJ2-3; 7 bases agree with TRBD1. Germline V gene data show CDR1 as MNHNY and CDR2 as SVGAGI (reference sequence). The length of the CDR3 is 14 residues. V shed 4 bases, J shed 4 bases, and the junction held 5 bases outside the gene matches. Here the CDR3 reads CASSSQGPPDTQYF. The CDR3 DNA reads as TGTGCCAGCAGTTCACAGGGGCCGCCAGATACGCAGTATTTT.

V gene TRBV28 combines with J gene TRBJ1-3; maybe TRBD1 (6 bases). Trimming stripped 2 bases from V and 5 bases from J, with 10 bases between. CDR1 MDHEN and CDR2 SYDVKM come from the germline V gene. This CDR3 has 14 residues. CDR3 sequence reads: CASSLIGDRNTIYF. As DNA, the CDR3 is TGTGCCAGCAGTTTAATAGGGGACAGAAACACCATATATTTT. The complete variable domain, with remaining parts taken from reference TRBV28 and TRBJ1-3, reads DVKVTQSSRYLVKRTGEKVFLECVQDMDHENMFWYRQDPGLGLRLIYFSYDVKMKEKGDIPEGYSVSREKKERFSLILESASTNQTSMYLCASSLIGDRNTIYFGEGSWLTVV.

CDR3 coding DNA: TGCGCCAGCAGCGTGCTTTCGGTCTCAACGGGGAACAATGAGCAGTTCTTC. Translated, it gives CASSVLSVSTGNNEQFF. The chain carries TRBV5-1 and TRBJ2-1, with D possibly being TRBD2 (5 bases). This CDR3 contains 17 residues. Germline V gene sequence: CDR1 SGHRS, CDR2 YFSETQ. V shed 4 bases and J shed 5 bases, with 22 bases lying between them. Drawing the rest from reference TRBV5-1 and TRBJ2-1, the complete variable domain is KAGVTQTPRYLIKTRGQQVTLSCSPISGHRSVSWYQQTPGQGLQFLFEYFSETQRNKGNFPGRFSGRQFSNSRSEMNVSTLELGDSALYLCASSVLSVSTGNNEQFFGPGTRLTVL.

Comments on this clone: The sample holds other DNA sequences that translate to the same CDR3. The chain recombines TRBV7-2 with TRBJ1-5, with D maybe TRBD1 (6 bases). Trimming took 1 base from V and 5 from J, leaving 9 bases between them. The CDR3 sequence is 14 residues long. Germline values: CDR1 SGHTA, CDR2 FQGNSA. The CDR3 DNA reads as TGTGCCAGCAGCTTAGTGGCAGGGGATCAGCCCCAGCATTTT. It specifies CASSLVAGDQPQHF.

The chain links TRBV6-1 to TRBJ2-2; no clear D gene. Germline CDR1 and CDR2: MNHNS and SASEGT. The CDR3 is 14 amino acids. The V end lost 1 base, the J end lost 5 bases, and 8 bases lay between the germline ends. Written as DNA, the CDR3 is TGTGCCAGCAGTGAAGTTGGGGTAACCGGGGAGCTGTTTTTT. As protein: CASSEVGVTGELFF.